The 3 T cell receptor beta chains presented below share a single source sample, sequenced in a study of blood T cell repertoires in COVID-19. Libraries were prepared by immunoSEQ multiplex PCR; TCRdb keeps only in-frame clonotypes and omits some of them. The sample shows about 480,000 clones, about 88% of them seen only once. Sequencing used peripheral blood. The source of these receptors is a woman between 45 and 60 years old with COVID-19, enrolled during active disease.

This sequence joins TRBV6-5 and TRBJ2-3; TRBD1 might be the D (5 bases). Trimming stripped 2 bases from V and 9 bases from J, with 18 bases between. This CDR3 region has 15 residues. Germline CDR1 is MNHEY and CDR2 is SVGAGI. CDR3 region: CASSYVARRAGTQYF. Written as DNA, the CDR3 is TGTGCCAGCAGTTACGTGGCGCGCCGGGCAGGGACGCAGTATTTT.

Concerning this clone: An end of the junction differs from the germline gene, which may be a read error. This rearrangement joins TRBV5-8 to TRBJ1-1, with no clear D. The CDR3 runs 10 residues. Germline lookup yields CDR1 SGHTS and CDR2 YDEGEE. The CDR3 region has the DNA TGTGCCAGCAGCCGCCTCTTGGTAGAATTT. It codes for CASSRLLVEF.

The J gene is TRBJ2-3, the V gene TRBV7-2, with D perhaps matching TRBD1 (6 bases). The CDR3 runs 11 residues. CDR1 and CDR2 (germline): SGHTA, FQGNSA. Between the trimmed V and J ends, which lost 1 base and 11 bases, there was a span of 7 bases. The CDR3 sequence: CASSLDREQYF. The DNA of the CDR3 is TGTGCCAGCAGCTTAGACAGGGAGCAGTATTTT. Complete variable domain (other parts from reference TRBV7-2 and TRBJ2-3): GAGVSQSPSNKVTEKGKDVELRCDPISGHTALYWYRQSLGQGLEFLIYFQGNSAPDKSGLPSDRFSAERTGGSVSTLTIQRTQQEDSAVYLCASSLDREQYFGPGTRLTVL.